What follows is one T cell receptor (beta chain) and its context. The data originate from a study of regulatory T cells in long-lasting Graves disease. The time point: newly diagnosed GD, antithyroid drugs for less than 3 months. The TCR library was made from RNA extracted from PBMCs. CDR1 WSHSY and CDR2 SAAADI come from the germline V gene. The CDR3 extends over 14 amino acids. Deletions cut 7 bases from V and 0 bases from J, with 12 bases between. The TCR beta library used iRepertoire HTBI primers with Arm-PCR amplification of CDR3. TCRdb re-called the multiplex PCR reads with MiXCR, one entry per CDR3 protein. This table holds 350,000 to 450,000 distinct CDR3 sequences, around 14% found once. A further study also used this sample, focusing on T cells in Graves' hyperthyroidism and ophthalmopathy.

The chain is built from TRBV10-2 and TRBJ1-1; a weak D match, TRBD1 (6 bases). The receptor's source is a woman between 25 and 40 years old with Graves disease. Sequenced material: peripheral blood mononuclear cells (PBMCs), taken at new diagnosis, from a patient treated with antithyroid drugs. The CDR3 sequence: CASKQGLVNTEAFF. As DNA, the CDR3 is TGCGCCAGCAAGCAGGGGTTAGTGAACACTGAAGCTTTCTTT.